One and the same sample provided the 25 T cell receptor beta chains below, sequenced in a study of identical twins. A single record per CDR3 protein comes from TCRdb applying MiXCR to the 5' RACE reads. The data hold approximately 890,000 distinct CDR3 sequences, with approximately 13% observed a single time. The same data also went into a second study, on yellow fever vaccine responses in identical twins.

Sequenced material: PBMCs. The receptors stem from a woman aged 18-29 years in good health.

CDR3 residues: CASKQGAGTEAFF. The DNA of the CDR3 is TGTGCCAGCAAGCAGGGGGCAGGGACTGAAGCTTTCTTT. J is TRBJ1-1 and V is TRBV6-4; the match to TRBD1 covers 8 bases. Looked up from germline, CDR1 is MRHNA and CDR2 is SNTAGT. Trimming at V came to 7 bases and at J to 5 bases, leaving 6 bases not matched to a gene. The CDR3 consists of 13 residues.

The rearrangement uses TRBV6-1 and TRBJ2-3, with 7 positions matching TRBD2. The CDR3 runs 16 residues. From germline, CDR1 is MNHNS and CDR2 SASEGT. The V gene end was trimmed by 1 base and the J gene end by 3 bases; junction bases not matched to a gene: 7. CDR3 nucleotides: TGTGCCAGCAGTGAAGAGCGGCGGGGGTTGACAGATACGCAGTATTTT. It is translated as CASSEERRGLTDTQYF.

CDR3 amino acids: CASSLASFTAMNTEAFF. In DNA, the CDR3 is TGCGCCAGCAGCTTGGCCAGTTTTACAGCCATGAACACTGAAGCTTTCTTT. The chain uses TRBV5-1 and TRBJ1-1; D gene ambiguous. The CDR3 is 17 residues long. V was trimmed by 0 bases and J by 0 bases, leaving 15 bases between them. CDR1 and CDR2 (germline): SGHRS, YFSETQ.

This CDR3 reads CASSPYGEGDNEQFF. In DNA form, the CDR3 reads TGTGCCAGCAGCCCATACGGGGAGGGGGATAATGAGCAGTTCTTC. This chain links TRBV3-1 with TRBJ2-1; a possible D gene is TRBD2 (7 bases). The CDR3 consists of 15 residues. The germline CDR1 and CDR2 sequences are LGHDT and YNNKEL (reference sequence). The germline V and J ends were trimmed by 4 bases and 7 bases, with 17 bases remaining between them.

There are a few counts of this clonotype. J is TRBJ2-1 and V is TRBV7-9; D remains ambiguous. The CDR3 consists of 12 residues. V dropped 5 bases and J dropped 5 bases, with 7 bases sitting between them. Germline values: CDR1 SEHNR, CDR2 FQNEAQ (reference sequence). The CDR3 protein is CASSATNNEQFF. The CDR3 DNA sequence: TGTGCCAGCAGCGCAACTAACAATGAGCAGTTCTTC. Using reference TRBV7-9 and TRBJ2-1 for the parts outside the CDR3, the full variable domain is DTGVSQNPRHKITKRGQNVTFRCDPISEHNRLYWYRQTLGQGPEFLTYFQNEAQLEKSRLLSDRFSAERPKGSFSTLEIQRTEQGDSAMYLCASSATNNEQFFGPGTRLTVL.

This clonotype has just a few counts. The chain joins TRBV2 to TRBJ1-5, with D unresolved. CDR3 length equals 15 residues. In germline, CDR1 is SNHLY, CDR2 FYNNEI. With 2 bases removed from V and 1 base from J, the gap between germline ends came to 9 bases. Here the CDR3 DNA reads TGTGCCAGCAGTGAACCCCCCGGCAGCAATCAGCCCCAGCATTTT. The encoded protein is CASSEPPGSNQPQHF.

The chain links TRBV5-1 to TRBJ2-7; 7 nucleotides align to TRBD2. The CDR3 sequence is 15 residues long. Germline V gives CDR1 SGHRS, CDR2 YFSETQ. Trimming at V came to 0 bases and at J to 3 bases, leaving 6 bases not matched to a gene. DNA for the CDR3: TGCGCCAGCAGCTTGGCCAGCGGGGTTAGCTACGAGCAGTACTTC. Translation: CASSLASGVSYEQYF.

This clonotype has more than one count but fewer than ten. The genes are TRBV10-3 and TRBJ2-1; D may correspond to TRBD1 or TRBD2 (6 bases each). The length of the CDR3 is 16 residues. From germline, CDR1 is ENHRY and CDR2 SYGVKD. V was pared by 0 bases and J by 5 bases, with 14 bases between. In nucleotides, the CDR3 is TGTGCCATCAGTGAGTCCGAGGGGGGCTTCGACAATGAGCAGTTCTTC. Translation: CAISESEGGFDNEQFF.

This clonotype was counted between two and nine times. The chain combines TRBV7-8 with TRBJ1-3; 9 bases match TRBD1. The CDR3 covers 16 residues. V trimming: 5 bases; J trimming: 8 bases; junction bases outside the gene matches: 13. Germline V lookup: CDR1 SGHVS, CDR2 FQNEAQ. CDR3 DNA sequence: TGTGCCAGCAGCCGAACGGGGACAGGGTTCAAGGACACCATATATTTT. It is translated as CASSRTGTGFKDTIYF. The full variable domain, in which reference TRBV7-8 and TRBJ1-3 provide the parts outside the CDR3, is GAGVSQSPRYKVAKRGQDVALRCDPISGHVSLFWYQQALGQGPEFLTYFQNEAQLDKSGLPSDRFFAERPEGSVSTLKIQRTQQEDSAVYLCASSRTGTGFKDTIYFGEGSWLTVV.

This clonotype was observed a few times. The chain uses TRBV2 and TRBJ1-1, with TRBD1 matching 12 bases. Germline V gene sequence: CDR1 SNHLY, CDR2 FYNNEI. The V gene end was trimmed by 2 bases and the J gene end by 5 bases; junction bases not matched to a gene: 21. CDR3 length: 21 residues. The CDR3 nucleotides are TGTGCCAGCAGTGAATCTTACGTTGGGGTTGGGACAGGGGGCGGATGGACTGAAGCTTTCTTT. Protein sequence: CASSESYVGVGTGGGWTEAFF.

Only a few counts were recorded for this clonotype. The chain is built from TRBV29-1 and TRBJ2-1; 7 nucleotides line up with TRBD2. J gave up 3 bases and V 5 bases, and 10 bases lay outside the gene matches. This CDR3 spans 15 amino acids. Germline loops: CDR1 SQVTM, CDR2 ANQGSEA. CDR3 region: CSVPRGSGYYNEQFF. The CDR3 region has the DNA TGCAGCGTTCCCCGCGGGAGTGGCTACTACAATGAGCAGTTCTTC.

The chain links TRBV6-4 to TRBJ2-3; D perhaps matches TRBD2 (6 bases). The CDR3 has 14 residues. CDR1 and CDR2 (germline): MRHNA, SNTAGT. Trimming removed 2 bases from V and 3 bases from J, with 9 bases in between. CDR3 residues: CASSDVAGTDTQYF. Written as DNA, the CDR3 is TGTGCCAGCAGTGACGTGGCGGGGACAGATACGCAGTATTTT.

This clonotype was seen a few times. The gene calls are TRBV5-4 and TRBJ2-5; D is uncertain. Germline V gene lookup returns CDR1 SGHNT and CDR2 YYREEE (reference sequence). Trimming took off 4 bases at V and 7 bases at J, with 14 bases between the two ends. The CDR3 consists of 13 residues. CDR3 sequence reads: CASSPWGRRTQYF. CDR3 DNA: TGTGCCAGCAGCCCTTGGGGTCGGAGGACCCAGTACTTC.

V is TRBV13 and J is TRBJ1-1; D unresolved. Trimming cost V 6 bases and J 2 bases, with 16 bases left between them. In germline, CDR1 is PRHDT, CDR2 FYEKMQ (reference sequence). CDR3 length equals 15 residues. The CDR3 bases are TGTGCCAGCAGTGAAATCCGACTCGGTAACACTGAAGCTTTCTTT. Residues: CASSEIRLGNTEAFF.

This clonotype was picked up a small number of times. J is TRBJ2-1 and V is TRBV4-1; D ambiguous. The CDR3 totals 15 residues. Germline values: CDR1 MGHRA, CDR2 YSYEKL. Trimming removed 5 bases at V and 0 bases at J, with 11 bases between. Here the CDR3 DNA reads TGCGCCAGCAGCACCCCCCCGAGCTCCTACAATGAGCAGTTCTTC. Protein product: CASSTPPSSYNEQFF.

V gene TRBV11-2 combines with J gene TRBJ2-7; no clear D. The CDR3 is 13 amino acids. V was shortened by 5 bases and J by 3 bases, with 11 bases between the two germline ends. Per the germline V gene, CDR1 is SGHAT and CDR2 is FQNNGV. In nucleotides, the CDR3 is TGTGCCAGCAGCCGAGATTGGGTCTACGAGCAGTACGTC. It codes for CASSRDWVYEQYV.

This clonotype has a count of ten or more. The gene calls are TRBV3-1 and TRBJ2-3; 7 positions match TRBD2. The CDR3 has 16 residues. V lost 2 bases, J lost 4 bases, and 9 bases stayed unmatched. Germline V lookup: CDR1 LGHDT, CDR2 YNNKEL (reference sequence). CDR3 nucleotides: TGTGCCAGCAGCCAACTGATCAGCGGGAACTCAGATACGCAGTATTTT. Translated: CASSQLISGNSDTQYF.

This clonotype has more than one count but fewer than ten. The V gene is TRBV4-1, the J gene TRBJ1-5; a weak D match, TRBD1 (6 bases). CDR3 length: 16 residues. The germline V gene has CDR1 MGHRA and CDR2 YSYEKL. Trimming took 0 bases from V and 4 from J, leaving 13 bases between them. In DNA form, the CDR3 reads TGCGCCAGCAGCCAAGATACTTGGAGGGGGAATCAGCCCCAGCATTTT. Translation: CASSQDTWRGNQPQHF.

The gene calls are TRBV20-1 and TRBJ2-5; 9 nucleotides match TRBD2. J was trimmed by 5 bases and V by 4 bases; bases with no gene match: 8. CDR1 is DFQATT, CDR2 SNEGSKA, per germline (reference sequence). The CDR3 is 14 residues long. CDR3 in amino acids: CSAKGGGAGETQYF. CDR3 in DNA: TGCAGTGCTAAAGGCGGGGGGGCGGGGGAGACCCAGTACTTC.

DNA of the CDR3: TGTGCCAGCAGCCCATACCATTTGACAGGGGGCGCGGAGACCCAGTACTTC. This encodes CASSPYHLTGGAETQYF. The rearrangement links TRBV7-6 to TRBJ2-5; 10 nucleotides line up with TRBD1. CDR1 SGHVS and CDR2 FNYEAQ come from the germline V gene. The CDR3 extends over 17 amino acids. Trimming took 5 bases from V and 5 from J; bases not matched to a gene: 14.

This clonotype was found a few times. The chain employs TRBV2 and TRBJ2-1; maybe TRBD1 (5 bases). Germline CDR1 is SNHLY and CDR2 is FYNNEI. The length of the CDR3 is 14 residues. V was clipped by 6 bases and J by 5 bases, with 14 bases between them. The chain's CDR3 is CASSLGVGDNEQFF. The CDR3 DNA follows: TGTGCCAGCAGCCTAGGGGTAGGGGACAATGAGCAGTTCTTC.

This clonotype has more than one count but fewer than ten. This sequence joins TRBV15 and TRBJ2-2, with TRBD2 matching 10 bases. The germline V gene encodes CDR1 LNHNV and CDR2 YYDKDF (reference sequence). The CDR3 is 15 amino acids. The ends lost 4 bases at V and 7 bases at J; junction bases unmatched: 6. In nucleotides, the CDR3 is TGTGCCACCAGCATGGGGACTAGCGCTGTCGGGGAGCTGTTTTTT. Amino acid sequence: CATSMGTSAVGELFF.

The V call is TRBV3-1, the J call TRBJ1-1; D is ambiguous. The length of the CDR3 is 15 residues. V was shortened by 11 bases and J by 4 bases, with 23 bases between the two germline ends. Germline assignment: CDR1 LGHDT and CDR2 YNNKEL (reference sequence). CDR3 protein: CASCQVHPAPTEAFF. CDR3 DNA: TGTGCCTCCTGCCAAGTCCATCCGGCTCCCACTGAAGCTTTCTTT.

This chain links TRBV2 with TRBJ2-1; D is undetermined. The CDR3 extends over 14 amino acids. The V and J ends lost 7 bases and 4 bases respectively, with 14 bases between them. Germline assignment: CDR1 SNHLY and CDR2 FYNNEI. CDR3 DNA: TGTGCCAGCACCCGCCGAAGTGGGTACAATGAGCAGTTCTTC. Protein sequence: CASTRRSGYNEQFF.

In DNA form, the CDR3 reads TGCGCCAGCAGCAGTGGGACGGGACTAGCGGACAATGAGCAGTTCTTC. Residues: CASSSGTGLADNEQFF. The V gene is TRBV5-1, the J gene TRBJ2-1; 11 nucleotides align to TRBD2. The V segment lost 4 bases and the J segment 5 bases; nucleotides outside the gene matches: 8. The CDR3 is 16 residues long. The germline V gene encodes CDR1 SGHRS and CDR2 YFSETQ.